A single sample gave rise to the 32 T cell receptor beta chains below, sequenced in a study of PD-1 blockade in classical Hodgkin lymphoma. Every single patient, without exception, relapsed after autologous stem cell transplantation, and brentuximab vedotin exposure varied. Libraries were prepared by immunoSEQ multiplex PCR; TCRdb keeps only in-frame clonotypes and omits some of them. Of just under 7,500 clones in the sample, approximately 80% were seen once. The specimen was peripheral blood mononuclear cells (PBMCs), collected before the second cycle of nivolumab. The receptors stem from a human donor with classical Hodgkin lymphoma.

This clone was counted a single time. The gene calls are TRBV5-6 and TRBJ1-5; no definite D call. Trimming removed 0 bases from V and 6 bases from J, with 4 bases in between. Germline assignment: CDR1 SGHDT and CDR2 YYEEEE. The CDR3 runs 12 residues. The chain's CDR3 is CASSLGSQPQHF. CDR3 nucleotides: TGTGCCAGCAGCTTGGGTAGTCAGCCCCAGCATTTT.

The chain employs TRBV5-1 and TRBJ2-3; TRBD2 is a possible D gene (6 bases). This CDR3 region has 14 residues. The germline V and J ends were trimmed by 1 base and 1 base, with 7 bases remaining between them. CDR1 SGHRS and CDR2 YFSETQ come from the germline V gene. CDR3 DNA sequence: TGCGCCAGCAGCTTGTCGGGAGGCACAGATACGCAGTATTTT. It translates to CASSLSGGTDTQYF.

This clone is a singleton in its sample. The CDR3 is CASQTGTGSSYNEQFF. The CDR3 bases are TGTGCCAGCCAAACCGGGACAGGTAGCTCCTACAATGAGCAGTTCTTC. V usage is TRBV28 and J usage is TRBJ2-1; 8 bases map to TRBD1. With V trimmed by 8 bases and J by 0 bases, 9 bases remained unmatched. The germline CDR1 and CDR2 sequences are MDHEN and SYDVKM. The CDR3 extends over 16 amino acids. The full variable domain, with the rest looked up from reference TRBV28 and TRBJ2-1, is DVKVTQSSRYLVKRTGEKVFLECVQDMDHENMFWYRQDPGLGLRLIYFSYDVKMKEKGDIPEGYSVSREKKERFSLILESASTNQTSMYLCASQTGTGSSYNEQFFGPGTRLTVL.

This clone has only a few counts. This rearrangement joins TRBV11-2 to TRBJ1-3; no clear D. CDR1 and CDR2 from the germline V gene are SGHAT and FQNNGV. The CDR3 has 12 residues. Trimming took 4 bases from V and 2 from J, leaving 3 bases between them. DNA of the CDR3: TGTGCCAGCAGCTCGGCTGGAAACACCATATATTTT. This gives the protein CASSSAGNTIYF.

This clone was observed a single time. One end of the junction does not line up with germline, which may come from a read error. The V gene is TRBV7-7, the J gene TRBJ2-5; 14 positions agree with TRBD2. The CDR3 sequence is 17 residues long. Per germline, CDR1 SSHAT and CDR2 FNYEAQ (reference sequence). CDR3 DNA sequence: TGTGCTAGCAGCTTAGGGGGACTAGCGGGAGTAGGGGAGACCCAGTACTTC. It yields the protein CASSLGGLAGVGETQYF.

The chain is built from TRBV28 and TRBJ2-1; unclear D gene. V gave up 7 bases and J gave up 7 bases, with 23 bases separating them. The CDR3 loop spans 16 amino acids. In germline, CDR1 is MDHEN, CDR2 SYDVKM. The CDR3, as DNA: TGTGCCAGCATTAAAGCCGTCGCTCCCAGCATAAATGAGCAGTTCTTC. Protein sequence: CASIKAVAPSINEQFF.

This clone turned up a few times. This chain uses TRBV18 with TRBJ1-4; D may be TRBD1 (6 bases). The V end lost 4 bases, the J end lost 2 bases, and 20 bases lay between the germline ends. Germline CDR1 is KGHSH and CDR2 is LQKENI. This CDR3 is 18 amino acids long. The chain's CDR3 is CASSRVAGDMATNEKLFF. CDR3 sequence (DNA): TGTGCCAGCTCACGGGTTGCTGGGGACATGGCCACTAATGAAAAACTGTTTTTT. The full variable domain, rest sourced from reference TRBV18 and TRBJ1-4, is NAGVMQNPRHLVRRRGQEARLRCSPMKGHSHVYWYRQLPEEGLKFMVYLQKENIIDESGMPKERFSAEFPKEGPSILRIQQVVRGDSAAYFCASSRVAGDMATNEKLFFGSGTQLSVL.

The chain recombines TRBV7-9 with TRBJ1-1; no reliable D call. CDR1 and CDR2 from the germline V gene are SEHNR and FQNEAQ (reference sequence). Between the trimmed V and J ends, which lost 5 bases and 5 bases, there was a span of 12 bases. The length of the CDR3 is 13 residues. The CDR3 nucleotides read TGTGCCAGCAGCCTAAACTTTCGTACTGAAGCTTTCTTT. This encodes CASSLNFRTEAFF.

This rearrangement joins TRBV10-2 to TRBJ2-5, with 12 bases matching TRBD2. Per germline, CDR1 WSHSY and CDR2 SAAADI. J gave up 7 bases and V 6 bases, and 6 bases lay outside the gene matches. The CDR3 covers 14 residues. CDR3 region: CASRMTSGGGTQYF. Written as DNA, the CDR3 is TGCGCCAGCAGGATGACTAGCGGGGGTGGGACCCAGTACTTC.

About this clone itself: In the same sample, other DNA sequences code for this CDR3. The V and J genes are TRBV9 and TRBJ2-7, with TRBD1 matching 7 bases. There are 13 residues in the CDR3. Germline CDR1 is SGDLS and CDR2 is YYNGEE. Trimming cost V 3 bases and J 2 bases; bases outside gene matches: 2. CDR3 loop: CASSGQGAYEQYF. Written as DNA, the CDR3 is TGTGCCAGCAGCGGACAGGGTGCCTACGAGCAGTACTTC.

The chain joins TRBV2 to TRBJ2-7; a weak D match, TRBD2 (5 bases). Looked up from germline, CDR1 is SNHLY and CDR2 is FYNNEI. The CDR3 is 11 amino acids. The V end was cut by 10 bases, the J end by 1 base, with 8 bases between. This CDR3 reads CATRTSYEQYF. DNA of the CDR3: TGTGCCACAAGGACTTCCTACGAGCAGTACTTC.

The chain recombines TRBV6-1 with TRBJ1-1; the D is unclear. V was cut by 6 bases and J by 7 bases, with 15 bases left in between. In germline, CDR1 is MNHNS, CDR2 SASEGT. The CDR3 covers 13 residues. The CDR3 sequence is CASRTAAVIEAFF. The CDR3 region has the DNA TGTGCCAGCAGGACGGCAGCAGTAATTGAAGCTTTCTTT.

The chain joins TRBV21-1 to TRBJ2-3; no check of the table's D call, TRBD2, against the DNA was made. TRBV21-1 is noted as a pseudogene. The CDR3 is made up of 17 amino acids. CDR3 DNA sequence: TGTGCCAGCAGCAGTCCAGCTAGCCGCAAGTCCACAGATACGCAGTATTTT. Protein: CASSSPASRKSTDTQYF.

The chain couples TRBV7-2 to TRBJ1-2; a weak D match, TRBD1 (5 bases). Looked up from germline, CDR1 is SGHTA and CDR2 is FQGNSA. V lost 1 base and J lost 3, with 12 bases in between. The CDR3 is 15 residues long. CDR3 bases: TGTGCCAGCAGCTTAGAGGCGGGGCCTCACTATGGCTACACCTTC. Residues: CASSLEAGPHYGYTF.

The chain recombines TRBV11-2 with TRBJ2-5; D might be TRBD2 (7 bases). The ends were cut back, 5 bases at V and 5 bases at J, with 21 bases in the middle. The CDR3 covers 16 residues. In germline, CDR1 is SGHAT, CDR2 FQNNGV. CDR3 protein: CASSHPPGAGGETQYF. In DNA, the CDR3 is TGTGCCAGCAGCCATCCCCCGGGGGCCGGGGGGGAGACCCAGTACTTC.

The DNA for the CDR3 is TGTGCCAGCAGTTTAACTAGCGGCTCCTACGAGCAGTACTTC. Residues: CASSLTSGSYEQYF. The rearrangement uses TRBV27 and TRBJ2-7, with 8 nucleotides matching TRBD2. Germline trimming cut 2 bases from V and 0 bases from J; bases unmatched to any gene: 0. This CDR3 has 14 amino acids. Germline values: CDR1 MNHEY, CDR2 SMNVEV (reference sequence).

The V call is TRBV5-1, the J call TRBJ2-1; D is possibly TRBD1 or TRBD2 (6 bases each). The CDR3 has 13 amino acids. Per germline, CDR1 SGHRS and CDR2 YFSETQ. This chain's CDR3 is CATRGDAYNEQFF. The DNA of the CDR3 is TGCGCAACGAGGGGGGACGCCTACAATGAGCAGTTCTTC. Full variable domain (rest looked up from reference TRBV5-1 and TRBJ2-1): KAGVTQTPRYLIKTRGQQVTLSCSPISGHRSVSWYQQTPGQGLQFLFEYFSETQRNKGNFPGRFSGRQFSNSRSEMNVSTLELGDSALYLCATRGDAYNEQFFGPGTRLTVL.

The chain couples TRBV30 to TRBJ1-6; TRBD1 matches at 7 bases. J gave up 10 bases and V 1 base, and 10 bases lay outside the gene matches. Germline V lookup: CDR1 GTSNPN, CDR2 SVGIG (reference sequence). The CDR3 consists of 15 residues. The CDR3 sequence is CAWSAPTGTGSPLHF. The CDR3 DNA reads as TGTGCCTGGAGTGCTCCGACAGGGACGGGGTCACCCCTCCACTTT.

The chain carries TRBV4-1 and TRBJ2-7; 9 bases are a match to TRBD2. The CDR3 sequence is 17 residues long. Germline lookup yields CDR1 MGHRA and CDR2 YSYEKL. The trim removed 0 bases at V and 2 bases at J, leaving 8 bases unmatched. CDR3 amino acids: CASSQETHLAGTYEQYF. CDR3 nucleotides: TGCGCCAGCAGCCAAGAGACCCATCTAGCGGGGACCTACGAGCAGTACTTC.

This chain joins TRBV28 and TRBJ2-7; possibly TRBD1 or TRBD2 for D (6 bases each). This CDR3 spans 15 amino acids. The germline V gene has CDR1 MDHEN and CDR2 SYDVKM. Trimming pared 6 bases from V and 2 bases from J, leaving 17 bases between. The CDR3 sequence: CASRWRGQPPYEQYF. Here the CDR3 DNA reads TGTGCCAGCAGGTGGCGGGGACAACCACCCTACGAGCAGTACTTC.

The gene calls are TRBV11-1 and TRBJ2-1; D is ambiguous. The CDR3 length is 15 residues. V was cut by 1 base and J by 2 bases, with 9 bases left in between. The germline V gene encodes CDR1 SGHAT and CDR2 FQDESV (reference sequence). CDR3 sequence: CASSLELATYNEQFF. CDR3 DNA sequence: TGTGCCAGCAGCTTAGAGTTGGCGACCTACAATGAGCAGTTCTTC.

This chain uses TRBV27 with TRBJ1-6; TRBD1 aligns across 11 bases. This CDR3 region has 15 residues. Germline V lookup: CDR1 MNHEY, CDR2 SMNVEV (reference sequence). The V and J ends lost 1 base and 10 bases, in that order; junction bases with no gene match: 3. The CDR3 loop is CASSLLGQGGSPLHF. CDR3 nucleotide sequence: TGTGCCAGCAGTTTATTGGGACAGGGGGGATCACCCCTCCACTTT.

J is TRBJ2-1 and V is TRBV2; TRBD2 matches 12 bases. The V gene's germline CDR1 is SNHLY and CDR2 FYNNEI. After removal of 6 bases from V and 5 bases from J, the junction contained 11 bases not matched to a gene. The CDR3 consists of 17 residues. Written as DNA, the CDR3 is TGTGCCAGCAGACTCAGGACTAGCGGGACAGGTGACAATGAGCAGTTCTTC. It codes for CASRLRTSGTGDNEQFF.

Here the CDR3 reads CASLSSQGSTDTQYF. CDR3 nucleotide sequence: TGTGCCAGCCTTAGCAGCCAGGGAAGCACAGATACGCAGTATTTT. V and J are TRBV27 and TRBJ2-3; maybe TRBD1 (5 bases). V shed 8 bases and J shed 0 bases, with 15 bases lying between them. Germline CDR1 reads MNHEY; CDR2 reads SMNVEV (reference sequence). This CDR3 contains 15 residues.

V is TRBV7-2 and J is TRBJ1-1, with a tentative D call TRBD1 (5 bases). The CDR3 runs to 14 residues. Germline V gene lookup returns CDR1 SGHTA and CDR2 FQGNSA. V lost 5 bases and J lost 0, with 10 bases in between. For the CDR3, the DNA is TGTGCCAGCAGCGCACAGGCCCTGAACACTGAAGCTTTCTTT. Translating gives CASSAQALNTEAFF.

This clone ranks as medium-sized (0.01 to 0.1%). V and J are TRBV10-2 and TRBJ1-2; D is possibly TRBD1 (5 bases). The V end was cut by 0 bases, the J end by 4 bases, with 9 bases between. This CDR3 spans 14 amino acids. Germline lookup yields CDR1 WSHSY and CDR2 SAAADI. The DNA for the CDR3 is TGCGCCAGCAGTGAGTCGTCGGACATCTATGGCTACACCTTC. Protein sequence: CASSESSDIYGYTF.

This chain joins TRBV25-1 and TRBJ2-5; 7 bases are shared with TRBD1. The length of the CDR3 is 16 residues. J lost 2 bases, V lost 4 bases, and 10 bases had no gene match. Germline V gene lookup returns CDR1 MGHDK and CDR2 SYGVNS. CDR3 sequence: CASSANMRGLQETQYF. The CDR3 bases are TGTGCCAGCAGTGCAAATATGAGGGGGCTGCAAGAGACCCAGTACTTC.

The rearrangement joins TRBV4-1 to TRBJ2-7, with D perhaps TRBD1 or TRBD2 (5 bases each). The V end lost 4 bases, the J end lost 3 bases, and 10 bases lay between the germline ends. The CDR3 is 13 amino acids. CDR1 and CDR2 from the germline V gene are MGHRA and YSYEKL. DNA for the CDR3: TGCGCCAGCAGCCTCGGGACGGGCTACGAGCAGTACTTC. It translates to CASSLGTGYEQYF.

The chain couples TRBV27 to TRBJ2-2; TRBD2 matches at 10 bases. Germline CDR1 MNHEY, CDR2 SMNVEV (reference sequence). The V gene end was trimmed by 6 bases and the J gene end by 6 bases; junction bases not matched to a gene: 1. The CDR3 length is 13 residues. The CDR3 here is CASSSGGAGELFF. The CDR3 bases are TGTGCCAGCAGCAGCGGGGGGGCCGGGGAGCTGTTTTTT.

CDR3 sequence reads: CASSYTGLTNTGELFF. The CDR3 DNA is TGTGCCAGCAGTTACACGGGACTAACGAACACCGGGGAGCTGTTTTTT. The J gene is TRBJ2-2, the V gene TRBV28; TRBD2 matches 7 bases. Germline values: CDR1 MDHEN, CDR2 SYDVKM. Trimming at V came to 4 bases and at J to 0 bases, leaving 5 bases not matched to a gene. The CDR3 has 16 residues.

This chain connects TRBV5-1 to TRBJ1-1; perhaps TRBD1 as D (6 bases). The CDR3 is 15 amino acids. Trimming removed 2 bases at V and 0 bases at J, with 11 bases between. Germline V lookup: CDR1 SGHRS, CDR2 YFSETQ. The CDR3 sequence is CASSFAGAMNTEAFF. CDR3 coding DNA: TGCGCCAGCAGCTTTGCGGGGGCCATGAACACTGAAGCTTTCTTT.

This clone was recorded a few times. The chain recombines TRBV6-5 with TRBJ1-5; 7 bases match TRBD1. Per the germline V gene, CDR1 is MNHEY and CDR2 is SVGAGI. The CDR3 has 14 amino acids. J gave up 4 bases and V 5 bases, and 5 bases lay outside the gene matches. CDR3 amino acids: CASSPGQKNQPQHF. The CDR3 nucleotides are TGTGCCAGCAGTCCGGGACAGAAGAATCAGCCCCAGCATTTT.